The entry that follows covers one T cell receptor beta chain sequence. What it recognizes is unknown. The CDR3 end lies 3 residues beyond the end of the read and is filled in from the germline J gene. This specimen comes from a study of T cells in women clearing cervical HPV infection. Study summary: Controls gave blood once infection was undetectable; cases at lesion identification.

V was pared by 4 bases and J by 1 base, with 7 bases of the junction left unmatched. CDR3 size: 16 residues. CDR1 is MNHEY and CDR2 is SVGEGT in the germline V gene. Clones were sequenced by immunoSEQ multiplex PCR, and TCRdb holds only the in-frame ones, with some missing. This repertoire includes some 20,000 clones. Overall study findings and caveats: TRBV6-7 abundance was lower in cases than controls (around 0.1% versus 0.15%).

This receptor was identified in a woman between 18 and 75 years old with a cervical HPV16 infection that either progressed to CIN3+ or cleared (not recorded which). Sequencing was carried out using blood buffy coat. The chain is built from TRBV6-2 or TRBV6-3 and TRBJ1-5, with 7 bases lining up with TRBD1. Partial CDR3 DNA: TGTGCCAGCAGTTTATCCTACAGGGGAAGCAATCAGCCC. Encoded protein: CASSLSYRGSNQP. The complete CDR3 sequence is CASSLSYRGSNQPQHF.